One sample yielded the 8 T cell receptor beta chains listed below, sequenced in a study of blood T cell repertoires in COVID-19. Assay: immunoSEQ multiplex PCR; the TCRdb copy retains only in-frame clones and omits some. The sample lists 250,000 or so clones; 88% were seen once. Material for sequencing was peripheral blood. These receptors all stem from a woman aged 30 to 39 with acute or convalescent COVID-19.

The chain uses TRBV2 and TRBJ2-2; 10 bases line up with TRBD2. The germline gives CDR1 SNHLY, CDR2 FYNNEI. The CDR3 runs 15 residues. Unmatched junction bases numbered 2, after V lost 2 bases and J lost 5 bases. CDR3 nucleotide sequence: TGTGCCAGCAGTGAACTAGCGGGAGCTACCGGGGAGCTGTTTTTT. Its protein is CASSELAGATGELFF. The full variable domain, its missing parts supplied by reference TRBV2 and TRBJ2-2, is EPEVTQTPSHQVTQMGQEVILRCVPISNHLYFYWYRQILGQKVEFLVSFYNNEISEKSEIFDDQFSVERPDGSNFTLKIRSTKLEDSAMYFCASSELAGATGELFFGEGSRLTVL.

This clone was seen once. This rearrangement joins TRBV12-3 or TRBV12-4 to TRBJ1-1; 7 bases map to TRBD1. Losses at the gene ends were 3 bases for V and 10 bases for J; bases not matched to a gene: 5. This CDR3 is built from 12 residues. This CDR3 is CASSFGTVGAFF. In DNA, the CDR3 is TGTGCCAGCAGTTTCGGGACAGTCGGAGCTTTCTTT.

The genes are TRBV29-1 and TRBJ1-4; TRBD1 might be the D (5 bases). Germline V CDR1 and CDR2: SQVTM, ANQGSEA. The CDR3 extends over 14 amino acids. V shed 8 bases and J shed 5 bases, with 18 bases lying between them. The CDR3, as DNA: TGCAGCCCAAGACCAGGGTGTGGAAATGAAAAACTGTTTTTT. It is translated as CSPRPGCGNEKLFF.

The V call is TRBV27, the J call TRBJ2-1; 10 bases fit TRBD2. The ends lost 6 bases at V and 5 bases at J; junction bases unmatched: 7. The germline V gene has CDR1 MNHEY and CDR2 SMNVEV (reference sequence). The CDR3 runs to 15 residues. CDR3 protein: CASSMVAGGHNEQFF. The CDR3 DNA reads TGTGCCAGCAGCATGGTAGCGGGAGGCCACAATGAGCAGTTCTTC.

This chain's CDR3 is CASSELAGGLGDTQYF. CDR3 DNA sequence: TGTGCCAGCAGTGAACTAGCGGGAGGGCTAGGGGATACGCAGTATTTT. The V call is TRBV25-1, the J call TRBJ2-3, with 12 bases lining up with TRBD2. The CDR3 length is 16 residues. The germline gives CDR1 MGHDK, CDR2 SYGVNS. The trim removed 2 bases at V and 6 bases at J, leaving 6 bases unmatched.

The chain recombines TRBV5-4 with TRBJ2-2; 9 bases are shared with TRBD2. Per germline, CDR1 SGHNT and CDR2 YYREEE (reference sequence). V lost 2 bases and J lost 4; bases outside the gene matches: 3. CDR3 length equals 15 residues. CDR3 loop: CASSLSGRFTGELFF. The CDR3 coding sequence is TGTGCCAGCAGCTTAAGCGGGAGGTTCACCGGGGAGCTGTTTTTT.

The chain is built from TRBV14 and TRBJ2-1, with 9 positions matching TRBD2. Germline CDR1 is SGHDN and CDR2 is FVKESK. V gave up 3 bases and J gave up 3 bases; unmatched junction bases: 6. This CDR3 has 16 amino acids. CDR3 DNA sequence: TGTGCCAGCAGCCACCTGGGCGGGAGGGTCTACAATGAGCAGTTCTTC. It codes for CASSHLGGRVYNEQFF.

In this sample, this clone turned up once. The chain employs TRBV4-1 and TRBJ2-1; TRBD2 aligns across 9 bases. CDR3 size: 15 residues. The trim removed 2 bases at V and 5 bases at J, leaving 4 bases unmatched. In germline, CDR1 is MGHRA, CDR2 YSYEKL. The CDR3 DNA reads as TGCGCCAGCAGCCAATCTCTAGCGGGGAACAATGAGCAGTTCTTC. Encoded protein: CASSQSLAGNNEQFF.